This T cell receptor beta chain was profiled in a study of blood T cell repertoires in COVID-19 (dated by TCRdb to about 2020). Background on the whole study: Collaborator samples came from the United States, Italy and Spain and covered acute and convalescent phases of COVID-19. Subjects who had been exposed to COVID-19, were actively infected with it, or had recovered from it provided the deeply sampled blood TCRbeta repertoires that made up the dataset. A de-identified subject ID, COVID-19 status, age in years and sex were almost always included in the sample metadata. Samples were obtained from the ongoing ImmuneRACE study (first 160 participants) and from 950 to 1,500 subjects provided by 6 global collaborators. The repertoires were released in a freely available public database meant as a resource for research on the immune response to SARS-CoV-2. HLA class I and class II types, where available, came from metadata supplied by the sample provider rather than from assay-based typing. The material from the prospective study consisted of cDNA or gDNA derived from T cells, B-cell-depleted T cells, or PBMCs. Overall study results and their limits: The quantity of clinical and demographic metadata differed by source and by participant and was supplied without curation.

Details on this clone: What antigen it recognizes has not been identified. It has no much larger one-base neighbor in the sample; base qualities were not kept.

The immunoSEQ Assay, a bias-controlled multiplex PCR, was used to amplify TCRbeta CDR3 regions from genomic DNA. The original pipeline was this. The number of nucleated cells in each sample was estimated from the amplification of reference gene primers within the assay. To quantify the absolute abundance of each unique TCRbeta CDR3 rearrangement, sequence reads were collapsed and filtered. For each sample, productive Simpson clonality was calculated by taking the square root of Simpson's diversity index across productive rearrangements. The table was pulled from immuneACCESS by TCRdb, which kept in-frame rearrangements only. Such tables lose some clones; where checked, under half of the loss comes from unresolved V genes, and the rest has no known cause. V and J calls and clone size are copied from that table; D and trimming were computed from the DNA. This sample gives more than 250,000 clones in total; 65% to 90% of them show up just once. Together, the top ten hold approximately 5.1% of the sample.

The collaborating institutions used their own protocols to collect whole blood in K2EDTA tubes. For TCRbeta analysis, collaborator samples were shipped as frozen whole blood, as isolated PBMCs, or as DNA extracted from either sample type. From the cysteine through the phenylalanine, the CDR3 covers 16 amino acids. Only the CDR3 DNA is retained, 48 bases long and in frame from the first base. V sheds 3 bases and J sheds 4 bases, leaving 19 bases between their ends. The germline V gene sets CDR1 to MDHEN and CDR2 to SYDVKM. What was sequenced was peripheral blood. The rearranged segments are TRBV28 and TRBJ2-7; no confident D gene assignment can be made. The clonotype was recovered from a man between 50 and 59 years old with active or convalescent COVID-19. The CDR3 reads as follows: CASSFGRKYSAYEQYF. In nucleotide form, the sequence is TGTGCCAGCAGTTTTGGCCGAAAATACAGTGCTTACGAGCAGTACTTC. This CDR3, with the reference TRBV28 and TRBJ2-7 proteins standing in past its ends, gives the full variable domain DVKVTQSSRYLVKRTGEKVFLECVQDMDHENMFWYRQDPGLGLRLIYFSYDVKMKEKGDIPEGYSVSREKKERFSLILESASTNQTSMYLCASSFGRKYSAYEQYFGPGTRLTVT.